This T cell receptor beta chain was retrieved from a study of blood T cell repertoires in COVID-19. Study-wide background: There were acute and convalescent COVID-19 samples, and they came from the United States, Italy and Spain. Nucleic acid was either cDNA or gDNA, and it came from T cells, B-cell-depleted T cells, or PBMCs.

J gave up 7 bases and V 6 bases, and 8 bases lay outside the gene matches. Germline V CDR1 and CDR2: MGHRA, YSYEKL. The CDR3 has 14 residues. Original methodology: The authors estimated nucleated cell counts from reference gene primer amplification. Profiled with immunoSEQ multiplex PCR; TCRdb holds only in-frame clones, not every one. For V, J and clone size, that table is used; D and trimming come from the DNA. The sample yields 200,000 to 300,000 clones, 83% seen once. This clonotype was obtained from a human donor in a cohort sampled during active COVID-19. The chain links TRBV4-1 to TRBJ1-4; TRBD1 aligns across 7 bases. Sequenced sample: peripheral blood. CDR3 region: CASSLPRTGEKLFF. As DNA, the CDR3 is TGCGCCAGCAGTTTACCCCGGACAGGTGAAAAACTGTTTTTT.